The clone carrying this TCR beta chain was found many times. Its specificity is unknown. TCRdb called the RT-PCR reads again in MiXCR, with one record for every CDR3 protein. The sample records hundreds of thousands of distinct CDR3 sequences, approximately 18% being singletons. These data belong to a study of response to subunit inactivated influenza vaccine. Findings and limits, study-wide: The authors proposed limited new T cell recruitment per seasonal influenza vaccination.

Sequencing was performed on PBMCs from blood, taken about 5 days after vaccination. The sequence came from a man aged 45 to 65 who received an inactivated influenza vaccine.

The CDR3 sequence is CASGMAGYGSYEQYF. The CDR3 nucleotides are TGTGCCAGCGGAATGGCAGGGTATGGCTCCTACGAGCAGTACTTC. The V gene is TRBV12-3 or TRBV12-4, the J gene TRBJ2-7; a possible D gene is TRBD1 (5 bases). With 8 bases removed from V and 0 bases from J, the gap between germline ends came to 17 bases. There are 15 residues in the CDR3.